This T cell receptor beta chain stems from a study of cytomegalovirus exposure and HLA in healthy donors. Trimming cost V 0 bases and J 4 bases, with 14 bases left between them. Germline V gene sequence: CDR1 SGDLS, CDR2 YYNGEE. The CDR3 runs to 15 residues. Researchers ran the PCR with 60 Vbeta and 13 Jbeta primers. Clones were sequenced by immunoSEQ multiplex PCR, and TCRdb holds only the in-frame ones, with some missing. This sample has 110,000 to 150,000 clones, with roughly 80% found just once. The TCR originated in a female donor in good health and CMV-seronegative. The V call is TRBV9, the J call TRBJ2-7, with D unclear. The sequencing input was PBMCs. The CDR3 region is CASSVAESPLYEQYF. Written as DNA, the CDR3 is TGTGCCAGCAGCGTAGCCGAGTCCCCTCTGTACGAGCAGTACTTC. Using reference TRBV9 and TRBJ2-7 for the parts outside the CDR3, the full variable domain is DSGVTQTPKHLITATGQRVTLRCSPRSGDLSVYWYQQSLDQGLQFLIQYYNGEERAKGNILERFSAQQFPDLHSELNLSSLELGDSALYFCASSVAESPLYEQYFGPGTRLTVT.